Sequencing of this TCR beta chain was carried out in a study of PD-1 blockade in classical Hodgkin lymphoma. Study-wide findings and caveats: Complete responders had baseline diversity similar to newly diagnosed patients. The CD4+ diversity rise by C4D1 was clearest in complete responders.

Stated time point: cycle 4 day 1 (C4D1), after 6 weeks of nivolumab. There was relapse after autologous stem cell transplantation in every patient, and there was variation in brentuximab vedotin exposure. The CD4+ T cells used were purified from thawed PBMCs through magnetic negative selection. This CDR3 comprises 13 residues. Germline V gives CDR1 SNHLY, CDR2 FYNNEI. The V and J ends lost 7 bases and 5 bases respectively, with 15 bases between them. Method: immunoSEQ multiplex PCR; TCRdb's copy keeps in-frame clones and lacks some. The profile shows 30,000 to 40,000 clones, around nine tenths of them singletons. This clone has only a few counts. Its target is not known.

The TCR was taken from a human donor with classical Hodgkin lymphoma. The rearrangement links TRBV2 to TRBJ2-7; D could derive from TRBD1 or TRBD2 (6 bases each). The sequencing here drew on CD4+ T cells from blood, taken before the fourth cycle of nivolumab. This CDR3 is CASTERGDHEQYF. The CDR3 DNA reads as TGTGCCAGCACCGAGAGGGGGGATCACGAGCAGTACTTC.